The 14 T cell receptor beta chains below all came from one sample that was sequenced in a study of breast tumors, draining lymph nodes, adjacent tissues. The lymph nodes were axillary draining lymph nodes from breast cancer patients. TCRdb passed the multiplex PCR reads through MiXCR, listing each CDR3 protein once. This repertoire shows about 220,000 distinct CDR3 sequences, under 35% found once; its top ten account for approximately 3.6%. The sequencing sample was made of axillary lymph node tissue. These receptor sequences come from a female donor with breast cancer. Some clones in this sample may be carry-over from other donors' samples.

The J gene is TRBJ2-7, the V gene TRBV10-3, with TRBD1 matching over 12 bases. The CDR3 runs to 16 residues. Germline V gene data show CDR1 as ENHRY and CDR2 as SYGVKD. Trimming took 2 bases from V and 3 from J; bases not matched to a gene: 5. CDR3 loop: CAISEAGQGAFYEQYF. As DNA, the CDR3 is TGTGCCATCAGTGAGGCGGGACAGGGGGCCTTCTACGAGCAGTACTTC.

This clonotype was observed many times. The chain links TRBV20-1 to TRBJ2-1, with 9 bases aligning to TRBD2. This CDR3 has 14 residues. V lost 5 bases, J lost 8 bases, and 10 bases stayed unmatched. The germline gives CDR1 DFQATT, CDR2 SNEGSKA (reference sequence). CDR3 coding DNA: TGCAGTGCTTTCGGGGCTAGCGGGACCGATGAGCAGTTCTTC. This codes for CSAFGASGTDEQFF.

The table lists this clonotype with many counts. The chain uses TRBV30 and TRBJ1-4, with D maybe TRBD1 (5 bases). There are 13 residues in the CDR3. Deletions cut 8 bases from V and 8 bases from J, with 18 bases between. CDR1 is GTSNPN, CDR2 SVGIG, per germline (reference sequence). Written as DNA, the CDR3 is TGTGCCGGGGCCGGGGGGAGAGTCGAAAAACTGTTTTTT. It yields the protein CAGAGGRVEKLFF.

Remarks on this clonotype: This may arise from a read error, as a much more abundant clone is one base away. J is TRBJ2-5 and V is TRBV9; TRBD2 agrees at 8 bases. Germline-derived CDR1 and CDR2 are SGDLS and YYNGEE. The CDR3 sequence is 15 residues long. The CDR3 DNA sequence: TGTGCCAGCAGCTATACCTCCGGGGGGGGAGAGACCCCGTACTTC. The encoded protein is CASSYTSGGGETPYF.

This sequence joins TRBV12-3 or TRBV12-4 and TRBJ2-2; D is uncertain. Trimming left V 3 bases short and J 10 bases short, with 6 bases between. This CDR3 spans 11 amino acids. CDR3 loop: CASSFEEELFF. The DNA of the CDR3 is TGTGCCAGCAGTTTCGAGGAGGAGCTGTTTTTT.

The rearrangement uses TRBV11-2 and TRBJ2-7; D may match TRBD1 or TRBD2 (5 bases each). This CDR3 spans 14 amino acids. The germline gives CDR1 SGHAT, CDR2 FQNNGV. Trimming shortened V by 3 bases and J by 0 bases, and 9 bases separated the two germline ends. CDR3: CASSFGASSYEQYF. In DNA form, the CDR3 reads TGTGCCAGCAGCTTCGGGGCTAGCTCCTACGAGCAGTACTTC.

This clonotype was counted at least ten times. The V and J genes are TRBV10-3 and TRBJ2-1, with D possibly TRBD2 on 6 matching bases. Germline CDR1 reads ENHRY; CDR2 reads SYGVKD. There are 15 residues in the CDR3. The V and J ends lost 3 bases and 5 bases respectively, with 14 bases between them. In nucleotides, the CDR3 is TGTGCCATCAGTGAACCCAGGGACTTTAACAATGAGCAGTTCTTC. It is translated as CAISEPRDFNNEQFF.

In this sample, this clonotype turned up many times. The chain has TRBV5-8 and TRBJ2-7; possibly TRBD1 or TRBD2 for D (5 bases each). Trimming took off 5 bases at V and 1 base at J, with 16 bases between the two ends. The CDR3 loop spans 15 amino acids. Germline-derived CDR1 and CDR2 are SGHTS and YDEGEE. CDR3 coding DNA: TGTGCCAGCAGTGCCGGAGGAAGGGGTTCCTACGAGCAGTACTTC. Protein: CASSAGGRGSYEQYF. The full variable domain, in which reference TRBV5-8 and TRBJ2-7 provide the parts outside the CDR3, is EAGVTQSPTHLIKTRGQQATLRCSPISGHTSVYWYQQALGLGLQFLLWYDEGEERNRGNFPPRFSGRQFPNYSSELNVNALELEDSALYLCASSAGGRGSYEQYFGPGTRLTVT.

This clonotype was counted many times. J is TRBJ2-1 and V is TRBV20-1; 7 bases match TRBD2. V shed 0 bases and J 4 bases; nucleotides not matched to a gene: 3. The CDR3 runs 14 residues. Germline assignment: CDR1 DFQATT and CDR2 SNEGSKA (reference sequence). The CDR3 sequence: CSAREAGRYNEQFF. CDR3 coding DNA: TGCAGTGCTAGAGAAGCGGGAAGATACAATGAGCAGTTCTTC.

The genes are TRBV7-2 and TRBJ2-2, with D perhaps TRBD2 (5 bases). The CDR3 covers 13 residues. Germline V lookup: CDR1 SGHTA, CDR2 FQGNSA. V was trimmed by 2 bases and J by 7 bases, leaving 8 bases between them. CDR3 sequence: CASSLQTSGELFF. The CDR3 nucleotides read TGTGCCAGCAGCTTACAAACTAGCGGGGAGCTGTTTTTT. The full variable domain, completed using reference TRBV7-2 and TRBJ2-2, is GAGVSQSPSNKVTEKGKDVELRCDPISGHTALYWYRQSLGQGLEFLIYFQGNSAPDKSGLPSDRFSAERTGGSVSTLTIQRTQQEDSAVYLCASSLQTSGELFFGEGSRLTVL.

The CDR3 spells CASSPYQGGEQYF. The CDR3 nucleotides read TGTGCCAGCAGCCCCTATCAGGGTGGCGAGCAGTACTTC. V is TRBV7-6 and J is TRBJ2-7; D might be TRBD1 (5 bases). The CDR3 length is 13 residues. Looked up from germline, CDR1 is SGHVS and CDR2 is FNYEAQ. V dropped 5 bases and J dropped 6 bases, with 14 bases sitting between them.

The sample holds many counts of this clonotype. J is TRBJ2-1 and V is TRBV12-3 or TRBV12-4; D might be TRBD2 (6 bases). Trimming cost V 3 bases and J 1 base, with 7 bases left between them. The CDR3 has 14 residues. The CDR3 loop is CASSFSGSYNEQFF. CDR3 DNA sequence: TGTGCCAGCAGTTTTAGCGGTTCCTACAATGAGCAGTTCTTC.

This rearrangement joins TRBV9 to TRBJ1-6; D gene uncertain. The CDR3 consists of 18 residues. Germline CDR1 and CDR2: SGDLS and YYNGEE. Trimming cost V 0 bases and J 8 bases, with 21 bases left between them. The CDR3 nucleotides are TGTGCCAGCAGCGTAGCGGGTAGCGGGAGGGCCGGGGATTCACCCCTCCACTTT. Residues: CASSVAGSGRAGDSPLHF.

On this clonotype itself: A much larger clone sits a single nucleotide away, making a read error possible. The chain links TRBV5-1 to TRBJ2-5; D uncertain. CDR1 SGHRS and CDR2 YFSETQ come from the germline V gene. This CDR3 region has 14 residues. The CDR3 nucleotides read TGCGCCAGCAGCAGAATGGCAACCCAAGACACCCAGTACTTC. Protein sequence: CASSRMATQDTQYF.